This T cell receptor beta chain was profiled in a study of T cells after somatic rescue of genetic block. The assay was immunoSEQ multiplex PCR, and TCRdb's table has in-frame clones only and misses some. The data hold roughly 51,000 clones, with approximately 96% observed a single time. Trimming cost V 0 bases and J 5 bases, with 20 bases left between them. Germline CDR1 SGDLS, CDR2 YYNGEE. There are 17 residues in the CDR3. The sequenced sample was peripheral blood mononuclear cells (PBMCs). This clonotype was sampled from a child under two years old. This chain uses TRBV9 with TRBJ2-5; the D gene is possibly TRBD2 (6 bases). CDR3 region: CASSVVPTGAGRETQYF. CDR3 DNA: TGTGCCAGCAGCGTAGTGCCGACTGGGGCGGGGAGGGAGACCCAGTACTTC. Full variable domain (remainder filled in from reference TRBV9 and TRBJ2-5): DSGVTQTPKHLITATGQRVTLRCSPRSGDLSVYWYQQSLDQGLQFLIQYYNGEERAKGNILERFSAQQFPDLHSELNLSSLELGDSALYFCASSVVPTGAGRETQYFGPGTRLLVL.